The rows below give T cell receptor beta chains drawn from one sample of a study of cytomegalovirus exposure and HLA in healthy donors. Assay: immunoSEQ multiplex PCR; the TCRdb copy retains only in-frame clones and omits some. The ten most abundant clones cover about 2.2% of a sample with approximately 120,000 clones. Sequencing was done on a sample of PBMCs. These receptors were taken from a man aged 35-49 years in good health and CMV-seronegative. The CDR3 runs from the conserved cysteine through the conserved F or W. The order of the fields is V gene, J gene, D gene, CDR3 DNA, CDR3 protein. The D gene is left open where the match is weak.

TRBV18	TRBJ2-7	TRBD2	TGTGCCAGCTCACCCGTTGAGAGCGGGAGCTCCTACGAGCAGTACTTC	CASSPVESGSSYEQYF
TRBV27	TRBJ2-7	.	TGTGCCAGCAGTCTCCAGGGGAGTCACTACGAGCAGTACTTC	CASSLQGSHYEQYF
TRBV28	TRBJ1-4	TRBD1	TGTGCCAGCAGAGGACAGGGGTATTATGAAAAACTGTTTTTT	CASRGQGYYEKLFF
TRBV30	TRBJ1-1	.	TGTGCCTGGAGAGCAACAGTGAACACTGAAGCTTTCTTT	CAWRATVNTEAFF
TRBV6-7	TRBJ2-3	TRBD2	TGTGCCAGCGCGCCGGGGGGAAGCACAGATACGCAGTATTTT	CASAPGGSTDTQYF
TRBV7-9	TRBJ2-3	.	TGTGCCAGCAGCGGGCTAGCCGCAGATACGCAGTATTTT	CASSGLAADTQYF
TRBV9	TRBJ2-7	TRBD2	TGTGCCAGCAGCCCTTCAGCGGGAGTTAGCGGCGAGCAGTACTTC	CASSPSAGVSGEQYF
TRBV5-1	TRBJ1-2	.	TGCGCCAGCAGCTTGGCCGTGTCTCAGGGAAACTATGGCTACACCTTC	CASSLAVSQGNYGYTF
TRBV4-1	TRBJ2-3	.	TGCGCCAGCAGCCGACTTCCAGGGCGCACAGATACGCAGTATTTT	CASSRLPGRTDTQYF
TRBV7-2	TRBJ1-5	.	TGTGCCAGCAGCTTCGACCCCCTCCAGGGACACAATAGCAATCAGCCCCAGCATTTT	CASSFDPLQGHNSNQPQHF
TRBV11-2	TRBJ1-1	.	TGTGCCAGCAGCGCCCAGGGGATGGGCACTGAAGCTTTCTTT	CASSAQGMGTEAFF
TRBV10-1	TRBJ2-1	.	TGCGCCAGCAGCCGGGGACTCTCCTACAATGAGCAGTTCTTC	CASSRGLSYNEQFF
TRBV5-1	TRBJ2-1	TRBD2	TGCGCCAGCAGCCCGACTAGCGGGACCTACAATGAGCAGTTCTTC	CASSPTSGTYNEQFF
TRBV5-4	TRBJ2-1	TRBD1	TGTGCCAGCAGCTTACAGGGGGCGTCCTACAATGAGCAGTTCTTC	CASSLQGASYNEQFF
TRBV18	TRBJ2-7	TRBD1	TGTGCCAGCTCGGACCGGACAGGGGACTACGAGCAGTACTTC	CASSDRTGDYEQYF
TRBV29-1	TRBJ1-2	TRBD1	TGCAGCGCCACAGGGGGTGACTATGGCTACACCTTC	CSATGGDYGYTF
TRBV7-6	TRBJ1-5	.	TGTGCCAGCAGCTCCTTCGGGGGTACGGAGCCCCAGCATTTT	CASSSFGGTEPQHF
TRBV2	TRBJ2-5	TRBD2	TGTGCCAGGGCTAGCGGGCCCAGGGAGCAGTACTTC	CARASGPREQYF
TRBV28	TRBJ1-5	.	TGTGCCAGCAGTTCCAGTCAGCCCCAGCATTTT	CASSSSQPQHF
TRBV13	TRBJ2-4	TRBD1	TGTGCCAGCAGCATGGGACAGGGGGCCAAAAACATTCAGTACTTC	CASSMGQGAKNIQYF
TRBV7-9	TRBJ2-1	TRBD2	TGTGCCAGCAGCCAAGGGACTAGAAGATTCAATGAGCAGTTCTTC	CASSQGTRRFNEQFF
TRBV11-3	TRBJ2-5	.	TGTGCCAGCAGCCCGGACAGTGTCCAAGAGACCCAGTACTTC	CASSPDSVQETQYF
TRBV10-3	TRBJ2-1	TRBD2	TGTGCCACCGCCCGGTCTAGCGGGGCCAATGAGCAGTTCTTC	CATARSSGANEQFF
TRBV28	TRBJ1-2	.	TGTGCCAGCAGTTTATCTGGGGGGGGCAGTGGGTATGGCTACACCTTC	CASSLSGGGSGYGYTF
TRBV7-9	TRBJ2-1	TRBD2	TGTGCCAGCAGCTTTACTTCCGGGACTAGCGGCCCCAATGAGCAGTTCTTC	CASSFTSGTSGPNEQFF
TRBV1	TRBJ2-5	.	TGCACCAGCAGCCAAGATATCGGGGAATCTATGCAGGAGACCCAGTACTTC	CTSSQDIGESMQETQYF
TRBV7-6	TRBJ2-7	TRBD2	TGTGCCAGCAGCTCTAGCGGGAGGCGACGGGGTGGGGACGAGCAGTACTTC	CASSSSGRRRGGDEQYF
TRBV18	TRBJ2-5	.	TGTGCCAGCTCGACGGAGGGGGAGACCCAGTACTTC	CASSTEGETQYF
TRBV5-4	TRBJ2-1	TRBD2	TGTGCCAGCAGCAATGGGGCTAGCGGGAGGTGGGATGAGCAGTTCTTC	CASSNGASGRWDEQFF
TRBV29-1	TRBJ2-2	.	TGCAGCTGTAGGACATCAACTAACGGGGAGCTGTTTTTT	CSCRTSTNGELFF
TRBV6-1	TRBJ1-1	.	TGTGCCAGCAGCGACTATTCGACAGGAAGGATGAGAGCTTTCTTT	CASSDYSTGRMRAFF
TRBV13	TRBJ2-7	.	TGTGCCAGCAGCTTACGTTCCTACGAGCAGTACTTC	CASSLRSYEQYF
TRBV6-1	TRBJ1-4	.	TGTGCCAGCAGAGGGGGAGCAACTAATGAAAAACTGTTTTTT	CASRGGATNEKLFF
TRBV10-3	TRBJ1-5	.	TGTGCCATCAGTGAGCAGGAAGGAATCAATCAGCCCCAGCATTTT	CAISEQEGINQPQHF
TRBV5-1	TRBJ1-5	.	TGCGCCAGCAGCGAGGGTGTCGGAATAAATCAGCCCCAGCATTTT	CASSEGVGINQPQHF
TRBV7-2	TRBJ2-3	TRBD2	TGTGCCAGCAGCTTAGCGACTAGCGGGGGCACAGATACGCAGTATTTT	CASSLATSGGTDTQYF
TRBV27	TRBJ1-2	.	TGTGCCAGCGGGAGATGGGTGGGAGGCAAGGGTAGAAATGGCTACACCTTC	CASGRWVGGKGRNGYTF
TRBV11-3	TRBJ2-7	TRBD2	TGTGCCAGCCGCGGGAGCGGGAGGGAGCAGTACTTC	CASRGSGREQYF
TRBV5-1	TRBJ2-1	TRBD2	TGCGCCAGCAGCTTGGCGGTGACTAGCGGGAGTGATGAGCAGTTCTTC	CASSLAVTSGSDEQFF
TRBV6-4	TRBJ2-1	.	TGTGCCAGCAGCTTGGTCGGGGGCAATGAGCAGTTCTTC	CASSLVGGNEQFF
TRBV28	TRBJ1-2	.	TGTGCCAGCTTGGGGGGGGTGCCCAGAATCTATGGCTACACCTTC	CASLGGVPRIYGYTF
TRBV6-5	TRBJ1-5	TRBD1	TGTGCCAGCAGATCGGGACAGGACATCGATCAGCCCCAGCATTTT	CASRSGQDIDQPQHF
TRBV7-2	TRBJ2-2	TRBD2	TGTGCCAGCAGCTCACCTACTAGACTAGCGGGAGGGCCTAGCGGGGAGCTGTTTTTT	CASSSPTRLAGGPSGELFF
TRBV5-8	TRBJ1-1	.	TGTGCCAGCAGCTCGGGAGGTCGCTCGAACACTGAAGCTTTCTTT	CASSSGGRSNTEAFF
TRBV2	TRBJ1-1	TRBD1	TGTGCCACCGACAGGGAAAACACTGAAGCTTTCTTT	CATDRENTEAFF